What follows is one TCR beta chain and its context. Its antigen remains undetermined. Qualities for individual bases were not recorded, and no much larger clone is one base off. This sample is part of a study of OX40 agonist ivuxolimab in advanced cancers. Describing the broader study: The costimulatory receptor OX40 (CD134) was targeted by ivuxolimab, a fully human IgG2 agonistic monoclonal antibody. Intravenous ivuxolimab was administered to patients every 2 weeks at six dose levels: 0.01, 0.1, 0.3, 1.5, 3 and 10 mg/kg. Of the roughly 53 patients in dose escalation, about 20 had hepatocellular carcinoma, around 15 had melanoma, 9 had renal cell carcinoma and 9 had head and neck cancer. In the dose-escalation cohort, around four fifths of patients were male, and the mean age was approximately 60 years with a range of roughly 23 to 79. Patients were allowed to have had prior anti-PD-1, anti-PD-L1 or anti-CTLA-4 therapy, and 40% of the dose-escalation patients had been treated with checkpoint inhibitors. Partial responses were achieved by three dose-escalation patients, of whom one had hepatocellular carcinoma and two had cutaneous melanoma. The point of sequencing TCRbeta in the periphery was to test whether ivuxolimab changed TCR sequence diversity and drove clonal T-cell expansion. The paper covers the monotherapy dose-escalation part of the phase I ivuxolimab trial, which included N of about 50 patients. What the study reported, not specific to this receptor: After ivuxolimab, more expanded clones were found on average in CD8+ T cells than in CD4+ T cells. Low levels of normalized T-cell clonal expansion were also seen in some patients who did not respond. In the 0.1-3.0 mg/kg groups, partial responders had among the lowest normalized peripheral clonal expansion, particularly in CD8+ T cells. At doses of 0.1 to 3.0 mg/kg, clonal expansion of both CD4+ and CD8+ blood T cells was observed from baseline to week 6. Antigen specificity was not determined for the clonally expanded peripheral T cells.

The trial excluded patients who had a history of autoimmune disease or who were on systemic immunosuppression. Peripheral blood for TCR sequencing was collected from all dose cohorts at baseline, on cycle 4 day 1, and on cycle 7 day 1. The samples were drawn from a first-in-human, open-label, multicenter phase I dose-escalation trial of ivuxolimab. Adults with locally advanced or metastatic head and neck squamous cell, hepatocellular, melanoma or renal cell carcinoma were enrolled in the trial. Before TCR sequencing, CD4+ T cells and CD8+ T cells from peripheral blood were sorted into separate populations. For sequencing of the TCRbeta CDR3 region, genomic DNA was extracted from the sorted cells. The immunoSEQ Assay was used to sequence the TCRbeta CDR3 regions. TCRdb took over this immuneACCESS table, retaining in-frame rearrangements with V and J assigned. Such tables are incomplete; in checked studies, under half of the missing clones stem from an unresolved V gene, and the remainder is unexplained. This sample is represented by some 85,000 clones; 70% to 90% of them were singletons. More than 0.25% of the sample comes from the top ten.

The CDR3, cysteine through phenylalanine, is 16 amino acids long. The kept DNA is CDR3 alone, 48 bases in frame from the first base. Taken from the germline V gene, the CDR1 and CDR2 loops are SGHRS and YFSETQ. V loses 0 bases at its end and J loses 5 bases; junction bases beyond the gene matches: 7. The chain is assembled from TRBV5-1 and TRBJ2-2; 7 bases in the junction line up with TRBD1. The sequence was collected from an adult with an advanced solid tumor such as melanoma, head and neck, liver or kidney cancer. The specimen was CD4+ or CD8+ T cells sorted from blood, collected in a trial of the OX40 agonist ivuxolimab. CDR3 reads: CASSLGQGVRTGELFF. The nucleotide sequence reads TGCGCCAGCAGCTTGGGACAGGGAGTGAGGACCGGGGAGCTGTTTTTT.